This T cell receptor (beta chain) was identified in a study of CD8 T cells in ankylosing spondylitis. The study's findings and limits: A TCR beta motif of eight highly homologous variants appeared characteristic of ankylosing spondylitis blood. Disease-linked clones were reportedly significantly enriched in matched ankylosing spondylitis synovial fluid. Some motif variants had been reported before (in reactive arthritis synovial fluid and blood).

This clonotype was found many times. Its antigen is still unknown. This CDR3 region has 17 residues. V dropped 1 base and J dropped 0 bases, with 12 bases sitting between them. Germline V gene sequence: CDR1 MNHNS, CDR2 SASEGT. A quantitative 5'-RACE method, one with molecular barcodes, was used to make TCR beta libraries. TCRdb reanalysed the 5' RACE reads using MiXCR and keeps one entry per CDR3 protein. The data contain roughly 240,000 distinct CDR3 sequences, approximately 7.6% of them singletons. The specimen was blood, either unsorted or a sorted T cell fraction (not recorded which). V is TRBV6-1 and J is TRBJ2-2; D possibly matches TRBD1 or TRBD2 (5 bases each). The sequence was obtained from a female donor with ankylosing spondylitis or in good health (not recorded which). CDR3 DNA: TGTGCCAGCAGTGAAGGGGACCCAATCCCGAACACCGGGGAGCTGTTTTTT. Its translation is CASSEGDPIPNTGELFF.